The present TCR beta chain was sequenced within a study of CD8+ T cells in alopecia areata (dated by TCRdb to the late 2010s). Regarding the complete study: Treated patients were enrolled in an open-label pilot trial of oral tofacitinib, 5 to 10 mg twice daily, for moderate-to-severe alopecia areata. Tofacitinib was given for 6 to 18 months, followed by 6 months of follow-up off drug to assess delayed response and recurrence. For the treated patients, the SALT score, which quantifies what percentage of scalp surface area is affected, served as the measure of disease severity. High-throughput TCRbeta sequencing was used to examine T cell clonal expansion in alopecia areata in both the C3H/HeJ mouse model and human patients. In humans, TCRbeta sequencing was performed on scalp tissue and on sorted CD4+ and CD8+ peripheral blood T cells from healthy controls and from patients with patchy or totalis/universalis alopecia areata. Tofacitinib-treated patients had biopsies at baseline and at 4 and 24 weeks of treatment, with a later scalp biopsy in several patients. Scalp clonality was compared across normal scalp (n=4), patchy alopecia areata scalp (n=8), and alopecia totalis/universalis scalp (n=8). RNA came from the PAXgene miRNA kit for fixed scalp, the miRNeasy kit for PBMCs, and the RNeasy kit for mouse skin. TCRbeta CDR3 regions were amplified by immunoSEQ multiplex PCR with 35 Vbeta forward and 13 Jbeta reverse primers.

Explained via the paper, the time point label denotes: four to five weeks on oral tofacitinib. In light of the paper, this sample's treatment or condition label describes: oral pan-JAK inhibitor, 5-10 mg twice daily. Lesional scalp punch biopsies and peripheral blood were collected from alopecia areata patients. After PBMCs were isolated by density centrifugation and stained for CD3, CD4 and CD8, a FACSAria was used to sort CD4+ and CD8+ T cells. The library came from the immunoSEQ multiplex PCR assay. RNA was extracted from all samples and reverse transcribed into cDNA as template for TCR sequencing. First-strand cDNA was synthesized with SuperScript III using a 2:1 mix of oligo-dT and random hexamers. A synthetic immune receptor repertoire was used to measure amplification bias, and any remaining bias was corrected computationally. As for how the authors treated the data: Raw reads were preprocessed to remove errors, and CDR3 was defined by IMGT conventions from the conserved cysteine to phenylalanine. Clonality was computed by normalizing Shannon entropy by log2 of the number of productive unique TCRs and subtracting the result from 1. CD4 or CD8 identity of scalp clones was inferred by cross-referencing scalp TCRbeta sequences with sorted blood CD4 and CD8 repertoires. Sourced from immuneACCESS, this table was stored by TCRdb with only in-frame sequences that have V and J called. A share of the clones is absent; for the studies checked, an unresolved V gene accounts for under half, and the remainder has no known explanation. V and J calls and clone size follow that table, whereas D and trimming were derived from the DNA. This sample lists roughly 120,000 clones; about 61% were detected once. Nearly 30% of the sample is taken by the ten largest.

From a lookup of the germline V gene (reference sequence), CDR1 and CDR2 are MNHEY and SMNVEV. From the cysteine up to the phenylalanine, the CDR3 has a length of 14 residues. Of the read, only the CDR3 DNA is kept; its 42 bases are in frame from base 1. V trim: 3 bases; J trim: 6 bases; unmatched bases: 1. Beyond this particular receptor, the publication reports: Because the treated cohort was small and had only one nonresponder, larger studies are needed to examine links between baseline CD8+ expansion and response. Scalp TCR repertoire analysis is complicated because resident alphabeta T cells in normal human skin are also sequenced, whereas mouse skin is dominated by gammadelta T cells. Tofacitinib significantly lowered scalp clonality and the number of expanded CD8+ clones among the top 100 scalp clones. Compared with normal scalp, lesional scalp had higher clonality and more expanded CD8+ clones, particularly in alopecia totalis/universalis, a pattern that suggests antigenic drive. Many expanded lesional clones persisted in scalp and blood during tofacitinib treatment, which may partly explain relapse after stopping treatment. Compared with mice, TCR sequences shared between patients were less clear, possibly partly because of HLA diversity across the patient population.

Worth noting for this clone: Which antigen it targets is not known. There are no base qualities to consult, and no much larger clone falls within one base.

The sample in question was CD8+ T cells sorted from blood, obtained at week 4, from a patient treated with tofacitinib. The chain is made from TRBV27 and TRBJ1-6; TRBD1 matches 8 bases in the middle. The sequence came from a human donor with alopecia areata. The DNA sequence is TGTGCCAGCAGTTTTGGACAGGGTAATTCACCCCTCCACTTT. Translated, this is CASSFGQGNSPLHF.